The 27 T cell receptor beta chains given below trace back to one sample, sequenced in a study of blood T cells in healthy people across ages. A second PCR of 7 to 11 cycles used a sample-barcoded 5' primer and a J-beta primer mix. TCRdb redid the calling of the 5' RACE reads with MiXCR, one entry per CDR3 protein. The data show roughly 1,700,000 distinct CDR3 sequences, approximately 30% seen once. The material sequenced was blood. These receptors were obtained from a woman in her twenties or thirties in good health.

This clonotype was seen once. The chain's CDR3 is CASSRGTSGGPPWGETQYF. In nucleotides, the CDR3 is TGTGCCAGCAGCCGCGGGACTAGCGGGGGGCCTCCCTGGGGAGAGACCCAGTACTTC. This rearrangement joins TRBV28 to TRBJ2-5; TRBD2 agrees at 15 bases. Germline-derived CDR1 and CDR2 are MDHEN and SYDVKM. The CDR3 is made up of 19 amino acids. Trimming cost V 6 bases and J 4 bases; bases outside gene matches: 15. Looking up the rest from reference TRBV28 and TRBJ2-5 gives the full variable domain: DVKVTQSSRYLVKRTGEKVFLECVQDMDHENMFWYRQDPGLGLRLIYFSYDVKMKEKGDIPEGYSVSREKKERFSLILESASTNQTSMYLCASSRGTSGGPPWGETQYFGPGTRLLVL.

In this sample, this clonotype turned up a few times. This sequence may be a read error, since a much larger clone differs from it by one base. The chain is built from TRBV2 and TRBJ2-5; no definite D call. Per the germline V gene, CDR1 is SNHLY and CDR2 is FYNNEI. The CDR3 totals 11 residues. The CDR3 bases are TGTGCCATCAATACTAAAGAGACCCATTACTTC. It yields the protein CAINTKETHYF.

This clonotype was counted only a few times. This sequence joins TRBV9 and TRBJ2-3; no clear D. Germline CDR1 SGDLS, CDR2 YYNGEE. This CDR3 has 15 residues. V lost 0 bases and J 8 bases, leaving 16 bases between the germline ends. The CDR3 loop is CASSVDSMASSTQYF. Here the CDR3 DNA reads TGTGCCAGCAGCGTAGACTCGATGGCGTCAAGTACGCAGTATTTT.

The gene calls are TRBV7-3 and TRBJ2-1; 9 nucleotides agree with TRBD1. The junction had 7 bases not matched to a gene; V was cut back by 5 bases and J by 8 bases. The CDR3 consists of 14 residues. CDR1 SGHTA and CDR2 FQGTGA come from the germline V gene. DNA for the CDR3: TGTGCCAGCAGCGCCGACAGGGGGTCGGATGAGCAGTTCTTC. Translated: CASSADRGSDEQFF. Filled out from reference TRBV7-3 and TRBJ2-1, the complete variable domain reads GAGVSQTPSNKVTEKGKYVELRCDPISGHTALYWYRQSLGQGPEFLIYFQGTGAADDSGLPNDRFFAVRPEGSVSTLKIQRTERGDSAVYLCASSADRGSDEQFFGPGTRLTVL.

This clonotype was seen many times. The J gene is TRBJ2-1, the V gene TRBV4-1; possible D gene TRBD1, 6 bases. The CDR3 sequence is 14 residues long. Deletions cut 5 bases from V and 7 bases from J, with 15 bases between. Germline CDR1 is MGHRA and CDR2 is YSYEKL. Here the CDR3 DNA reads TGCGCCAGCAGCGCCAGGGGCCGCTGGAATGAGCAGTTCTTC. It yields the protein CASSARGRWNEQFF.

This rearrangement joins TRBV7-2 to TRBJ2-7; TRBD2 matches at 7 bases. The germline CDR1 and CDR2 sequences are SGHTA and FQGNSA. This CDR3 has 15 amino acids. Unmatched junction bases numbered 9, after V lost 5 bases and J lost 2 bases. DNA of the CDR3: TGTGCCAGCAGCCGGGACGGGACTACCGCCTACGAGCAGTACTTC. Protein product: CASSRDGTTAYEQYF.

Details on this clonotype: One base away lies a much larger clone, so this may be a sequencing read error. This rearrangement joins TRBV12-3 or TRBV12-4 to TRBJ2-7, with 7 bases lining up with TRBD2. The CDR3 consists of 14 residues. CDR3 coding DNA: TGTGCCGGCAGTGATAGCGGGTCCCCCTACGAGCAGTACTTC. It translates to CAGSDSGSPYEQYF.

This clonotype was found many times. The chain couples TRBV12-3 or TRBV12-4 to TRBJ2-7; tentative D call: TRBD2 (5 bases). The CDR3 loop spans 13 amino acids. V lost 5 bases, J lost 1 base, and 9 bases lay in between. In DNA form, the CDR3 reads TGTGCCAGCAGTCGGCGGGTGTCCTACGAGCAGTACTTC. Residues: CASSRRVSYEQYF.

This chain connects TRBV28 to TRBJ2-6, with TRBD1 as a possible D gene (5 bases). V shed 11 bases and J shed 0 bases, with 17 bases lying between them. The CDR3 has 16 amino acids. Germline V gives CDR1 MDHEN, CDR2 SYDVKM. The chain's CDR3 is CAVLGPLPSGANVLTF. Here the CDR3 DNA reads TGTGCCGTGTTGGGGCCATTACCCTCTGGGGCCAACGTCCTGACTTTC.

The chain couples TRBV5-1 to TRBJ1-1; 7 bases align to TRBD1. Trimming removed 1 base from V and 4 bases from J; junction bases left unmatched: 7. The CDR3 extends over 15 amino acids. The V gene's germline CDR1 is SGHRS and CDR2 YFSETQ. As DNA, the CDR3 is TGCGCCAGCAGCTTGACCACAGGGGCCGGCACTGAAGCTTTCTTT. It encodes CASSLTTGAGTEAFF.

This clonotype was picked up many times. The chain has TRBV10-3 and TRBJ2-7; the D is unclear. The CDR3 loop spans 13 amino acids. The germline gives CDR1 ENHRY, CDR2 SYGVKD. V lost 0 bases and J 7 bases, leaving 10 bases between the germline ends. CDR3 sequence reads: CAISESTTNEQYF. CDR3 sequence (DNA): TGTGCCATCAGTGAGTCGACCACGAATGAGCAGTACTTC.

With respect to this clonotype: A much larger clonotype is one base distant, so this may be a read error. The chain combines TRBV6-1 with TRBJ2-6; 8 positions agree with TRBD1. CDR1 and CDR2 (germline): MNHNS, SASEGT. V was pared by 4 bases and J by 0 bases, with 8 bases of the junction left unmatched. The CDR3 consists of 18 residues. The CDR3 nucleotides read TGTGCCAGCAGTGGGACAGGGACGGTCTTCTCTGGGGCCAACGTCCTGACTTTC. Its translation: CASSGTGTVFSGANVLTF.

As regards this clonotype: It may be a read error: a sequence one base away is much more abundant. This chain uses TRBV5-5 with TRBJ1-1; D is undetermined. The length of the CDR3 is 12 residues. Germline CDR1 reads SGHKS; CDR2 reads YYEKEE (reference sequence). CDR3 protein: CTSSPGWELAFF. The CDR3 region has the DNA TGTACCAGCAGCCCGGGTTGGGAACTAGCTTTCTTT.

This clonotype has more than one count but fewer than ten. The chain has TRBV20-1 and TRBJ2-7; the D gene is possibly TRBD1 (6 bases). CDR3 size: 11 residues. Germline CDR1 is DFQATT and CDR2 is SNEGSKA (reference sequence). The V end lost 7 bases, the J end lost 10 bases, and 17 bases lay between the germline ends. The CDR3 nucleotides read TGCAGTGGTCAGGGGCAAGAGCCCCAGTACTTC. Translated: CSGQGQEPQYF.

This clonotype was recorded a few times. This chain joins TRBV12-3 or TRBV12-4 and TRBJ1-1; D gene unclear. The CDR3 loop spans 14 amino acids. Trimming took 4 bases from V and 0 from J, leaving 9 bases between them. As DNA, the CDR3 is TGTGCCAGCAGTTCTGGGGATCTGAACACTGAAGCTTTCTTT. It encodes CASSSGDLNTEAFF.

Only one count was recorded for this clonotype. The genes are TRBV9 and TRBJ2-5; 9 nucleotides match TRBD1. The junction had 7 bases not matched to a gene; V was cut back by 4 bases and J by 3 bases. This CDR3 has 15 residues. CDR1 and CDR2 (germline): SGDLS, YYNGEE. CDR3 amino acids: CASSPLTGGKETQYF. CDR3 bases: TGTGCCAGCAGCCCCCTGACAGGGGGGAAAGAGACCCAGTACTTC.

This clonotype was counted at least ten times. The V call is TRBV12-3 or TRBV12-4, the J call TRBJ2-4, with D hard to call. V lost 3 bases and J lost 6, with 6 bases in between. This CDR3 has 12 amino acids. CDR3 nucleotides: TGTGCCAGCAGTTTCAACCGAAACATTCAGTACTTC. It encodes CASSFNRNIQYF.

This clonotype was seen only a few times. The V gene is TRBV7-2, the J gene TRBJ1-5, with a weak D call TRBD1 (5 bases). The germline V gene encodes CDR1 SGHTA and CDR2 FQGNSA. Trimming pared 1 base from V and 7 bases from J, leaving 14 bases between. There are 15 residues in the CDR3. The CDR3 region has the DNA TGTGCCAGCAGCTTAGATAGCGGGGGTAGGCAGCCCCAGCATTTT. This codes for CASSLDSGGRQPQHF.

This sequence joins TRBV12-3 or TRBV12-4 and TRBJ1-1; TRBD1 agrees at 8 bases. Trimming took 5 bases from V and 3 from J; bases not matched to a gene: 8. CDR3 length equals 15 residues. The CDR3 is CASSRLTGGDTEAFF. The CDR3 nucleotides read TGTGCCAGCAGTAGGTTAACAGGGGGGGACACTGAAGCTTTCTTT.

This clonotype was observed a handful of times. The rearrangement links TRBV29-1 to TRBJ2-3; 13 nucleotides match TRBD2. The CDR3 is 14 amino acids. With V trimmed by 6 bases and J by 2 bases, 2 bases remained unmatched. The germline gives CDR1 SQVTM, CDR2 ANQGSEA. In DNA, the CDR3 is TGCAGCGTGGGACTAGCGGGGCCCACAGATACGCAGTATTTT. Protein product: CSVGLAGPTDTQYF.

Of note for this clonotype: Compared with germline, one end of the junction differs, possibly owing to a read error. The rearrangement links TRBV5-1 to TRBJ2-2; a weak D match, TRBD1 (5 bases). The CDR3 has 15 amino acids. The germline CDR1 and CDR2 sequences are SGHRS and YFSETQ. CDR3 loop: CAGSASTANTGELFF. DNA for the CDR3: TGCGCCGGCAGCGCCTCGACAGCGAACACCGGTGAGCTGTTTTTT.

The rearrangement joins TRBV10-2 to TRBJ2-5; D ambiguous. Germline lookup yields CDR1 WSHSY and CDR2 SAAADI. Trimming took 5 bases from V and 1 from J, leaving 11 bases between them. This CDR3 spans 14 amino acids. CDR3 amino acids: CASSPVRPQETQYF. CDR3 nucleotide sequence: TGCGCCAGCAGTCCCGTCAGGCCCCAAGAGACCCAGTACTTC.

This clonotype was observed at least ten times. The chain is built from TRBV10-3 and TRBJ2-3, with 10 bases lining up with TRBD1. From germline, CDR1 is ENHRY and CDR2 SYGVKD. Germline trimming cut 8 bases from V and 5 bases from J; bases unmatched to any gene: 4. This CDR3 contains 13 residues. Written as DNA, the CDR3 is TGTGCCATCGGACAGGGGGAAAGAGATACGCAGTATTTT. It is translated as CAIGQGERDTQYF.

This clonotype was counted many times. The chain uses TRBV29-1 and TRBJ2-7; 11 bases are a match to TRBD2. Germline CDR1 is SQVTM and CDR2 is ANQGSEA. V was pared by 6 bases and J by 7 bases, with 11 bases of the junction left unmatched. This CDR3 region has 14 residues. The CDR3 here is CSVLLAGVEGEQYF. CDR3 nucleotides: TGCAGCGTCCTACTAGCGGGAGTCGAAGGAGAGCAGTACTTC.

With regard to this clonotype: At one end the junction does not follow the germline gene, possibly because of a read error. The V gene is TRBV12-3 or TRBV12-4, the J gene TRBJ2-3; D call uncertain. This CDR3 is 15 amino acids long. This CDR3 is CASSSQSIGTDTQYF. CDR3 nucleotides: TGTGCCAGCAGTTCCCAATCAATTGGCACAGATACGCAATATTTT.

This clonotype has just a few counts. This sequence joins TRBV5-5 and TRBJ2-7; 11 bases align to TRBD2. The J call could be wrong; TRBJ2-5 is a better fit for the DNA end. Germline V gene sequence: CDR1 SGHKS, CDR2 YYEKEE (reference sequence). CDR3 length: 18 residues. The chain's CDR3 is CASSLASLAGGAGETQYF. In nucleotides, the CDR3 is TGTGCCAGCAGCTTGGCTTCGCTAGCGGGAGGAGCGGGGGAGACCCAGTACTTC.

This clonotype was counted only a few times. An end of the junction differs from the germline gene, which may be a read error. The chain employs TRBV20-1 and TRBJ2-5, with 9 bases that match TRBD2. This CDR3 contains 15 residues. CDR1 is DFQATT, CDR2 SNEGSKA, per germline (reference sequence). Written as DNA, the CDR3 is TGCAGTGCCAGAGACGGTAGCGGGGGACAAGAGACCCAGTACTTC. Its translation: CSARDGSGGQETQYF.